The 5 T cell receptor beta chains presented below share a single source sample, sequenced in a study of blood T cell repertoires in COVID-19. Repertoires were generated with immunoSEQ multiplex PCR, while TCRdb's copy carries only in-frame clones and drops some. In the table there are roughly 150,000 clones, more than 85% of which are singletons. The sequencing sample was made of peripheral blood. These receptor sequences come from an elderly woman with COVID-19, enrolled during active disease.

The chain uses TRBV3-1 (or the pseudogene TRBV3-2) and TRBJ1-3; D is uncertain. The CDR3 runs 14 residues. Germline-derived CDR1 and CDR2 are LGHDT and YNNKEL (reference sequence). Between the trimmed V and J ends, which lost 4 bases and 0 bases, there was a span of 7 bases. The CDR3 here is CASSRTDSGNTIYF. CDR3 bases: TGTGCCAGCAGCCGAACAGACTCTGGAAACACCATATATTTT.

V and J are TRBV7-9 and TRBJ2-3; D is undetermined. CDR3 size: 13 residues. The germline V gene encodes CDR1 SEHNR and CDR2 FQNEAQ (reference sequence). Trimming left V 3 bases short and J 4 bases short, with 8 bases between. CDR3 coding DNA: TGTGCCAGCAGCTTGGAGAAGCCAGATACGCAGTATTTT. Translated: CASSLEKPDTQYF.

The V call is TRBV28, the J call TRBJ1-5; no definite D call. Trimming left V 5 bases short and J 2 bases short, with 10 bases between. The germline gives CDR1 MDHEN, CDR2 SYDVKM. The CDR3 loop spans 14 amino acids. CDR3 in DNA: TGTGCCAGCAGTCCCTCGAGCGGCAATCAGCCCCAGCATTTT. It encodes CASSPSSGNQPQHF. The full variable domain, rest sourced from reference TRBV28 and TRBJ1-5, is DVKVTQSSRYLVKRTGEKVFLECVQDMDHENMFWYRQDPGLGLRLIYFSYDVKMKEKGDIPEGYSVSREKKERFSLILESASTNQTSMYLCASSPSSGNQPQHFGDGTRLSIL.

The chain carries TRBV27 and TRBJ1-5; D might be TRBD1 (6 bases). Germline CDR1 is MNHEY and CDR2 is SMNVEV (reference sequence). The CDR3 consists of 13 residues. The V gene lost 5 bases and the J gene lost 6 bases, with 11 bases spanning the gap. CDR3 protein: CASSPPGVQPQHF. The DNA of the CDR3 is TGTGCCAGCAGTCCTCCAGGGGTTCAGCCCCAGCATTTT.

The CDR3 here is CATASGRGETQYF. The CDR3 bases are TGTGCCACCGCTAGCGGGAGAGGGGAGACCCAGTACTTC. The gene calls are TRBV7-3 and TRBJ2-5; 10 bases are a match to TRBD2. The V gene end was trimmed by 10 bases and the J gene end by 5 bases; junction bases not matched to a gene: 7. From germline, CDR1 is SGHTA and CDR2 FQGTGA. The CDR3 covers 13 residues.